The present T cell receptor (beta chain) was sequenced within a study of beta chain features in type 1 diabetes. Across the study: The number of sorted cells examined across all samples was around 110 million.

Study conclusions and caveats: Type 1 diabetes patients had TCRB CDR3s that were shorter (moderately but significantly so) in all four CD4+ subsets.

As every portion of the isolated RNA was reverse transcribed, the sequencing read expressed TCRB transcripts. TCRdb's copy holds only in-frame clones and misses some; the assay was immunoSEQ multiplex PCR. Of more than 95,000 clones listed, 28% are singletons. This CDR3 comprises 15 residues. Germline V CDR1 and CDR2: LNHDA, SQIVND (reference sequence). Trimming cost V 5 bases and J 3 bases; bases outside gene matches: 8. With regard to this clone: Its antigen is as yet unknown.

This TCR derives from a woman aged 18-35 years with type 1 diabetes. The genes are TRBV19 and TRBJ2-7; 9 bases line up with TRBD2. The sample comprised central memory CD4+ T cells from blood. The DNA of the CDR3 is TGTGCCAGTAGTGCTAGCGGGACTACCTACTACGAGCAGTACTTC. It specifies CASSASGTTYYEQYF.